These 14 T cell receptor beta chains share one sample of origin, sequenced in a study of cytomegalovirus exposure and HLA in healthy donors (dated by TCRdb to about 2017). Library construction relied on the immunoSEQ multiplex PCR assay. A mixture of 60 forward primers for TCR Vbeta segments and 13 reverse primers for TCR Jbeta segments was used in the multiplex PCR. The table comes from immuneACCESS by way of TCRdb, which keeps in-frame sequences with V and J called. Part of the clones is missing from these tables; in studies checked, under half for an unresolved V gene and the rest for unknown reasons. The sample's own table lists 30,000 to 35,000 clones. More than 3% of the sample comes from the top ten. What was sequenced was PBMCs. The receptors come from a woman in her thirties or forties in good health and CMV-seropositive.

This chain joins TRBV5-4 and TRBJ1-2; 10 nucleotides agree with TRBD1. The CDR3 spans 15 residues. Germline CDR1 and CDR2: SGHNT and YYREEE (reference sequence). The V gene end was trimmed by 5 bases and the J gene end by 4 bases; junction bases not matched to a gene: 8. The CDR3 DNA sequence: TGTGCCAGCAGAGCCCTCCGGGACAGGGGCTATGGCTACACCTTC. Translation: CASRALRDRGYGYTF.

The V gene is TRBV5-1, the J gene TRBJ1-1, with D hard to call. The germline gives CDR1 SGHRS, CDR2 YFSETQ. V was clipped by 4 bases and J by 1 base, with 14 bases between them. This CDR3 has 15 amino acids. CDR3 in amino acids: CASSPWLRKNTEAFF. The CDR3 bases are TGCGCCAGCAGCCCCTGGCTGCGGAAGAACACTGAAGCTTTCTTT.

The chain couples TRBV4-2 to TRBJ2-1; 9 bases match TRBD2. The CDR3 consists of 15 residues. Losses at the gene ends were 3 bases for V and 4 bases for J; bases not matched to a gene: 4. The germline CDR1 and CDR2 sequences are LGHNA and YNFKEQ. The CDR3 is CASSQGSGRYNEQFF. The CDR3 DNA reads TGTGCCAGCAGCCAGGGTAGCGGGAGATACAATGAGCAGTTCTTC.

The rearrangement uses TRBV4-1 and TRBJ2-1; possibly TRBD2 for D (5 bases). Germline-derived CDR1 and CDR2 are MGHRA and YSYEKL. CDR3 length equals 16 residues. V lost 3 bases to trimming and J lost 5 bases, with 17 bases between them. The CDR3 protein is CASSHSVAGFNNEQFF. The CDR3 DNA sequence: TGCGCCAGCAGCCACTCCGTGGCGGGCTTCAACAATGAGCAGTTCTTC.

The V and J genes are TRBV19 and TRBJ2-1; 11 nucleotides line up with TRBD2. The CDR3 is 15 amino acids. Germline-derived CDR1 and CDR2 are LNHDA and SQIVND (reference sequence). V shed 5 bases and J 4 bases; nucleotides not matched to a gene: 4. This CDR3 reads CASSHSGRVYNEQFF. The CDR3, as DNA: TGTGCCAGTAGTCATAGCGGGAGGGTTTACAATGAGCAGTTCTTC.

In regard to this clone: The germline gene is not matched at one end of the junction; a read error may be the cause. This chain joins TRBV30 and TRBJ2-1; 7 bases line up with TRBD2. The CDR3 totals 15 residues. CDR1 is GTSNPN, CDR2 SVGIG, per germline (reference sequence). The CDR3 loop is CAGSERPGRELGQFF. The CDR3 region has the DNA TGTGCCGGGAGTGAGCGCCCGGGGCGGGAGTTGGGGCAGTTCTTC.

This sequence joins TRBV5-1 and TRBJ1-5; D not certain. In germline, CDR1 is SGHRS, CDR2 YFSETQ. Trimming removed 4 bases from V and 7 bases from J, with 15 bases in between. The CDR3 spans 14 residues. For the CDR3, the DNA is TGCGCCAGCAGCCCGGATGGGGAGGTACAGCCCCAGCATTTT. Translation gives CASSPDGEVQPQHF.

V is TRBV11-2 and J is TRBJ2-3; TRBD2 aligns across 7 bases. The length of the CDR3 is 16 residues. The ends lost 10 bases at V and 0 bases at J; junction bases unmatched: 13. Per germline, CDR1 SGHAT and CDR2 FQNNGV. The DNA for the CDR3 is TGTGCCACATCCCGCGGGGGATACACGAGCACAGATACGCAGTATTTT. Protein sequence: CATSRGGYTSTDTQYF. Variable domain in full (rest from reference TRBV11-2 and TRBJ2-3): EAGVAQSPRYKIIEKRQSVAFWCNPISGHATLYWYQQILGQGPKLLIQFQNNGVVDDSQLPKDRFSAERLKGVDSTLKIQPAKLEDSAVYLCATSRGGYTSTDTQYFGPGTRLTVL.

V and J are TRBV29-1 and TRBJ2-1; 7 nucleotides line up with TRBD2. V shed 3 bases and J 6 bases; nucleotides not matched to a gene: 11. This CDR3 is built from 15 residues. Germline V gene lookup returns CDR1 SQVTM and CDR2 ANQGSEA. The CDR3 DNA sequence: TGCAGCGTTGATCTTAGCGGGTCAATGAGCAATGAGCAGTTCTTC. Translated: CSVDLSGSMSNEQFF.

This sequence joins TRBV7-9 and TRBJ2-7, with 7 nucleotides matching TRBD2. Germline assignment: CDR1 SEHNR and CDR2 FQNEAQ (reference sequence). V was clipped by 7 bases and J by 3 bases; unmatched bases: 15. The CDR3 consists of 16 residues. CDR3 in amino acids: CASTNGRGRANYEQYF. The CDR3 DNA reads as TGTGCCAGCACAAATGGACGGGGGAGGGCGAACTACGAGCAGTACTTC. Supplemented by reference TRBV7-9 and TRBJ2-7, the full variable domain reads DTGVSQNPRHKITKRGQNVTFRCDPISEHNRLYWYRQTLGQGPEFLTYFQNEAQLEKSRLLSDRFSAERPKGSFSTLEIQRTEQGDSAMYLCASTNGRGRANYEQYFGPGTRLTVT.

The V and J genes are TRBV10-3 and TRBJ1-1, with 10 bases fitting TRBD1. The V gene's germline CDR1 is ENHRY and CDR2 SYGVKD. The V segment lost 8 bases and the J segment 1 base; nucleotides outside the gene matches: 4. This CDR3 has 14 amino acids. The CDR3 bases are TGTGCCATCGCCCGGACAGGGGGGAACACTGAAGCTTTCTTT. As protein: CAIARTGGNTEAFF.

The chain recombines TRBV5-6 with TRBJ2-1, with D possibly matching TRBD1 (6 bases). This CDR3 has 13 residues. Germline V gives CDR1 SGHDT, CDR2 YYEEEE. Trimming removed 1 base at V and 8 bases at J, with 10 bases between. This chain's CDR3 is CASSLNRVDEQFF. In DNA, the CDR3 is TGTGCCAGCAGCTTGAACAGGGTGGATGAGCAGTTCTTC.

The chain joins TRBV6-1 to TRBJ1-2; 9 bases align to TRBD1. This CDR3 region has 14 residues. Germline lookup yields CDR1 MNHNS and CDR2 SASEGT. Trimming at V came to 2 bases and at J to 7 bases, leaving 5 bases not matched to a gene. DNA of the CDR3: TGTGCCAGCAGTGAATTAACAGGGGGCCTTGGCTACACCTTC. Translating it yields CASSELTGGLGYTF.

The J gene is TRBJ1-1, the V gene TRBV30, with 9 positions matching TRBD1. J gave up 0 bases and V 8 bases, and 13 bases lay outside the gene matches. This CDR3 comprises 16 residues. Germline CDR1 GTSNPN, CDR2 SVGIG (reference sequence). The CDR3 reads CARVGGTGPMNTEAFF. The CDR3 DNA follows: TGTGCCCGAGTTGGGGGGACAGGGCCGATGAACACTGAAGCTTTCTTT.